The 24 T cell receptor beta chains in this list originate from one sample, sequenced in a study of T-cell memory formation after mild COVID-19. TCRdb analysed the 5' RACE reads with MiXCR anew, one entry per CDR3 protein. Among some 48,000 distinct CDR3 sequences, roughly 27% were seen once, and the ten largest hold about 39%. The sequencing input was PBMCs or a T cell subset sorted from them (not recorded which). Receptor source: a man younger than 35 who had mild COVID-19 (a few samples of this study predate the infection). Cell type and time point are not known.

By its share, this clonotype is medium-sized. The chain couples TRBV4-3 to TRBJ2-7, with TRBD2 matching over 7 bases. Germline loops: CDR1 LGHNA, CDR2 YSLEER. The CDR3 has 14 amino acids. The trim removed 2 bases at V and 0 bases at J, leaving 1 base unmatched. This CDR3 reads CASSQSGVSYEQYF. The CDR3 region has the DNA TGCGCCAGCAGCCAAAGCGGGGTCTCCTACGAGCAGTACTTC.

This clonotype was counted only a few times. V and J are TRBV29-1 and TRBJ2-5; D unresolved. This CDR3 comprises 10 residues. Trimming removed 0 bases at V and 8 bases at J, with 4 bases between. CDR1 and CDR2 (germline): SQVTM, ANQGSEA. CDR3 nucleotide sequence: TGCAGCGTTGAAGAGGGAACCCAGTACTTC. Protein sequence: CSVEEGTQYF.

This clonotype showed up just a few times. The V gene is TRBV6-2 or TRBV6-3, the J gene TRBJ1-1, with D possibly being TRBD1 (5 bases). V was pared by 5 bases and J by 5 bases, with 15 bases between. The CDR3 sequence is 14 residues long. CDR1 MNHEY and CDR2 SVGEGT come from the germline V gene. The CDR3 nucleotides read TGTGCCAGCAGTCCCGACAGTTGGGGGACTGAAGCTTTCTTT. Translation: CASSPDSWGTEAFF.

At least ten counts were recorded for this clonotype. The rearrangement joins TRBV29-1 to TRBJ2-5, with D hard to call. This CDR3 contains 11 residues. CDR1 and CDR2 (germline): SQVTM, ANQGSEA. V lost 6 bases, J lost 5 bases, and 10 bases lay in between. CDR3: CSVADWETQYF. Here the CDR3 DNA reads TGCAGCGTCGCCGACTGGGAGACCCAGTACTTC.

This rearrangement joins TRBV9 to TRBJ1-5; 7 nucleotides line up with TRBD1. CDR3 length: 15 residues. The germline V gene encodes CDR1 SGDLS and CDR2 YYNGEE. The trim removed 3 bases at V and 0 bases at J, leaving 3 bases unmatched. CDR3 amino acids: CASSEGQFSNQPQHF. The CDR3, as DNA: TGTGCCAGCAGCGAGGGACAGTTTAGCAATCAGCCCCAGCATTTT.

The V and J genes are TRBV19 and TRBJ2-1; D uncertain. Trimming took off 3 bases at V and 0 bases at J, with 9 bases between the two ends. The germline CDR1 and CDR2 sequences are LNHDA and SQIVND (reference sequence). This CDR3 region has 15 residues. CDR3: CASSIISVSYNEQFF. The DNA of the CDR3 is TGTGCCAGTAGTATCATCAGCGTCTCCTACAATGAGCAGTTCTTC.

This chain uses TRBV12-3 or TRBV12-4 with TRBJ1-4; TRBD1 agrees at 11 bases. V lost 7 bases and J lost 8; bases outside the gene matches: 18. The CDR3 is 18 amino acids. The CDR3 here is CASTLGQGARRFEEKLFF. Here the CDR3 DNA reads TGTGCCAGCACCTTAGGACAGGGGGCACGTCGGTTCGAAGAAAAACTGTTTTTT.

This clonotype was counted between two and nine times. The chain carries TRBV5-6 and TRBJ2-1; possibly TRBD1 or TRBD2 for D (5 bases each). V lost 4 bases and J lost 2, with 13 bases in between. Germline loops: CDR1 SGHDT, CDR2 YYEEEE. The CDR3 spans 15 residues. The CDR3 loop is CASSPLGVPYNEQFF. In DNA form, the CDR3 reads TGTGCCAGCAGCCCGCTGGGGGTCCCCTACAATGAGCAGTTCTTC.

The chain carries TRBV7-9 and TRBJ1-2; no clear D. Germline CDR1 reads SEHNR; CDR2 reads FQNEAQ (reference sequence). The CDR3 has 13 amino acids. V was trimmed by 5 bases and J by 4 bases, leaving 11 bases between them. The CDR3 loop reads CASSAQGGYGYTF. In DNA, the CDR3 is TGTGCCAGCAGCGCCCAAGGTGGCTATGGCTACACCTTC.

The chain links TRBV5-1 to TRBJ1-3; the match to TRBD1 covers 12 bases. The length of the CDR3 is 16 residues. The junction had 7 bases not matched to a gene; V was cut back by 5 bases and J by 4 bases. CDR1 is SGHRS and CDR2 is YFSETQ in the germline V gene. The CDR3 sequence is CASRPPGQGAGNTIYF. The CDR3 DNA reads TGCGCCAGCAGACCCCCGGGACAGGGGGCGGGAAACACCATATATTTT.

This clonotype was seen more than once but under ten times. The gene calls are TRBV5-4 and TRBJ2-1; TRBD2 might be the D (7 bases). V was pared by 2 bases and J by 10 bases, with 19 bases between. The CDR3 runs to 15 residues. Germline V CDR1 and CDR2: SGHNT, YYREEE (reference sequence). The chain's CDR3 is CASSLGRGGLGEQFF. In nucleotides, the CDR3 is TGTGCCAGCAGCTTAGGAAGGGGGGGCCTTGGCGAGCAGTTCTTC.

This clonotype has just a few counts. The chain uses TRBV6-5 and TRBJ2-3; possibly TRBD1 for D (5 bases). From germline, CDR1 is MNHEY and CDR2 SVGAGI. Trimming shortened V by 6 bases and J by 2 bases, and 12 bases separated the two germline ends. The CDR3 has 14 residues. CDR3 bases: TGTGCCAGCAGGGAAGGGGCGGTCACAGATACGCAGTATTTT. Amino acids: CASREGAVTDTQYF.

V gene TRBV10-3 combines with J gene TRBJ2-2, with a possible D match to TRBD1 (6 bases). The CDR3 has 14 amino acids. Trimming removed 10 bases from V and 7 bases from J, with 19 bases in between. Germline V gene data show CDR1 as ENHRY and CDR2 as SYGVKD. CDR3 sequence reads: CATTGTLTGGELFF. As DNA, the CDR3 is TGTGCCACGACCGGGACACTTACGGGCGGGGAGCTGTTTTTT.

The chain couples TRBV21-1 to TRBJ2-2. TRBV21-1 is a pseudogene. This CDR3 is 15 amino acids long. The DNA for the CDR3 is TGTGCCAGCAGCAAACTCGGAGCTGACGAAGGGGAGCTGTTTTTT. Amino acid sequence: CASSKLGADEGELFF.

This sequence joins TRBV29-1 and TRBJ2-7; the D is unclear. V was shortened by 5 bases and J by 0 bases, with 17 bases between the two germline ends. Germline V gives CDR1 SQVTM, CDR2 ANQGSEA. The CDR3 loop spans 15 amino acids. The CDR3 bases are TGCAGCGTTCTATGGAGCCCCAGGAGCTCCTACGAGCAGTACTTC. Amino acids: CSVLWSPRSSYEQYF.

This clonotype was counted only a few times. The CDR3 DNA reads TGTGCCAGCAGCAAAAGGGCTAGCGGGGGGGATGAGCAGTTCTTC. Its translation: CASSKRASGGDEQFF. The rearrangement uses TRBV7-6 and TRBJ2-1; 12 bases match TRBD2. Losses at the gene ends were 5 bases for V and 8 bases for J; bases not matched to a gene: 7. The CDR3 is 15 amino acids. CDR1 is SGHVS and CDR2 is FNYEAQ in the germline V gene.

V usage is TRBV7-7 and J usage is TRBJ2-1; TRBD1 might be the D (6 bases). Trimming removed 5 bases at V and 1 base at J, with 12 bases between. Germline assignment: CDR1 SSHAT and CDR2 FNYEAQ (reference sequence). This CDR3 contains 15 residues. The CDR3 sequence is CASSPTGISYNEQFF. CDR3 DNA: TGTGCCAGCAGCCCTACAGGGATTTCCTACAATGAGCAGTTCTTC.

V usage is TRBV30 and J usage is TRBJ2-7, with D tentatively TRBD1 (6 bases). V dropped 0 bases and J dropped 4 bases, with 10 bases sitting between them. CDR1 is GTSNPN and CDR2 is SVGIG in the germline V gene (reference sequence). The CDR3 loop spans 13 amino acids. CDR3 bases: TGTGCCTGGAGTGTACACAGGGAATACGAGCAGTACTTC. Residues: CAWSVHREYEQYF.

CDR3 region: CASSPRDSYTQYF. In DNA form, the CDR3 reads TGTGCCAGCAGCCCCAGGGACAGCTATACGCAGTATTTT. The V and J genes are TRBV11-3 and TRBJ2-3, with TRBD1 identical over 7 bases. Per the germline V gene, CDR1 is SGHNT and CDR2 is YENEEA. V gave up 5 bases and J gave up 7 bases; unmatched junction bases: 6. The CDR3 totals 13 residues.

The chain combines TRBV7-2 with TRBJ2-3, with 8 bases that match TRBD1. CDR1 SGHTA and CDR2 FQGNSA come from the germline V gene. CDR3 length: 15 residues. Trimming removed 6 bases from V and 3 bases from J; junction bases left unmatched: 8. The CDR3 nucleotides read TGTGCCAGCAGTCCGACAGGGGACGGGACAGATACGCAGTATTTT. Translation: CASSPTGDGTDTQYF.

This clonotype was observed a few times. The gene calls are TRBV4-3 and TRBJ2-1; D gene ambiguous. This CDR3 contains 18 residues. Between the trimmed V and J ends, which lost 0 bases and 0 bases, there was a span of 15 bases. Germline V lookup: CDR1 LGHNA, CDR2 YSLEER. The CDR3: CASSQEAPVTSSYNEQFF. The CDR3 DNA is TGCGCCAGCAGCCAAGAGGCCCCGGTAACGAGCTCCTACAATGAGCAGTTCTTC.

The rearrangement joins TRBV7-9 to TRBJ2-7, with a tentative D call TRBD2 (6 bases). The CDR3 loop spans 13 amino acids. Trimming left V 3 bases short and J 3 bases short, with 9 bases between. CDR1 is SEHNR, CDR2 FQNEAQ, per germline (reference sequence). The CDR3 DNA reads TGTGCCAGCAGCTTGGAGGGAATCTACGAGCAGTACGTC. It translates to CASSLEGIYEQYV.

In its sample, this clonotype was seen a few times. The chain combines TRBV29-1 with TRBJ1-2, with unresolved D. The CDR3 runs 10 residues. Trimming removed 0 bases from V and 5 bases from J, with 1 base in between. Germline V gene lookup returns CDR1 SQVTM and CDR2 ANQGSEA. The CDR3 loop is CSVEEYGYTF. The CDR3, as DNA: TGCAGCGTTGAAGAATATGGCTACACCTTC.

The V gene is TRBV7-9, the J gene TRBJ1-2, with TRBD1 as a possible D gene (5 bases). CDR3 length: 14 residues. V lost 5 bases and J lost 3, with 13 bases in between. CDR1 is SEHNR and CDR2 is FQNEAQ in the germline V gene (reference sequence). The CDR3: CASSPGTFYYGYTF. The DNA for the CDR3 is TGTGCCAGCAGCCCAGGGACTTTTTACTATGGCTACACCTTC.